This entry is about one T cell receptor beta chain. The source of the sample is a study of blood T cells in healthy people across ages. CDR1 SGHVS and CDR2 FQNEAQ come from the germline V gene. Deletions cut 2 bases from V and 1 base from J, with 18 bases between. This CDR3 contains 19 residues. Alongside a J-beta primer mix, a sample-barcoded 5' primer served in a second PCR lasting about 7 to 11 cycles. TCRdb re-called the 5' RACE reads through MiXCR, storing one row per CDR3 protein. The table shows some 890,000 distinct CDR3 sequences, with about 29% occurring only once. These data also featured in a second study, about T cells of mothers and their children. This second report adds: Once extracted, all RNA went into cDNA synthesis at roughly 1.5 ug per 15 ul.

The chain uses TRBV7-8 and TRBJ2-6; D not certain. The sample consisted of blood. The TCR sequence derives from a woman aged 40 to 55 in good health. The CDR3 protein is CASSLMPQTSGSGANVLTF. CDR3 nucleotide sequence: TGTGCCAGCAGCTTAATGCCCCAGACCTCTGGGTCTGGGGCCAACGTCCTGACTTTC.